This record concerns one TCR beta chain sequence. Clones were read by immunoSEQ multiplex PCR, and TCRdb kept only the in-frame ones, dropping some. The sample shows some 21,000 clones, around 83% of them seen only once. This entry belongs to a study of OX40 agonist ivuxolimab in advanced cancers. Study background: Participants, approximately 81% male, averaged around 64 years of age, ranging from about 20 to 79.

Collection of blood occurred at baseline, at cycle 4 day 1, and at cycle 7 day 1. CDR3 length: 16 amino acids. Trimming took off 5 bases at V and 6 bases at J, with 21 bases between the two ends. Germline CDR1 reads SEHNR; CDR2 reads FQNEAQ (reference sequence). This clonotype was sampled from an adult with an advanced solid tumor such as melanoma, head and neck, liver or kidney cancer. Sequenced here: CD4+ or CD8+ T cells sorted from blood, sampled in a trial of the OX40 agonist ivuxolimab. This chain uses TRBV7-9 with TRBJ2-3; D remains unclear. The CDR3 here is CASSEVSSRPYDTQYF. The CDR3 nucleotides read TGTGCCAGCAGCGAGGTTAGCTCGCGCCCGTATGATACGCAGTATTTT.